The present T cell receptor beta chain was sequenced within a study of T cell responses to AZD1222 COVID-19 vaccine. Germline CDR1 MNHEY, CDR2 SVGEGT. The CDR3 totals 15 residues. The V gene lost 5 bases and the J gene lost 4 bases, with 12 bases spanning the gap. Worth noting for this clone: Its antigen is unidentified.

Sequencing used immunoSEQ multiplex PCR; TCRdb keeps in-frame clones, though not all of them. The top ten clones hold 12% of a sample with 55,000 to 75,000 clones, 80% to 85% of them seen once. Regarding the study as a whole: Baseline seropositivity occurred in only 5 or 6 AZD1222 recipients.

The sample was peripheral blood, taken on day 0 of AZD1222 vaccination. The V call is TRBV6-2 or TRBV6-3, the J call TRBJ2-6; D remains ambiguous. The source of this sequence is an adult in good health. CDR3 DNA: TGTGCCAGCAGTACCCGTCCCGGGGGGGCCAACGTCCTGACTTTC. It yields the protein CASSTRPGGANVLTF.